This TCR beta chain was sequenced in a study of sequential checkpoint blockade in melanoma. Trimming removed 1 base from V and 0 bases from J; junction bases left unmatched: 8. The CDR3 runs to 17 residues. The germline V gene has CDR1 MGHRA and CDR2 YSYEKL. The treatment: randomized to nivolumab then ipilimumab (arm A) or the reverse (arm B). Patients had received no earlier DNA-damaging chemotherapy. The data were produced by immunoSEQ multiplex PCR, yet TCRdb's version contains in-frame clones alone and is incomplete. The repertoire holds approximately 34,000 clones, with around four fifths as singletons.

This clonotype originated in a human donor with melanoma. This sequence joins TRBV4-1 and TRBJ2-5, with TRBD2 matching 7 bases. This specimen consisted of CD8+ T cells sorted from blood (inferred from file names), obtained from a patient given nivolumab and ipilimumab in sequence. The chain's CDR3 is CASSQGAGEDYQETQYF. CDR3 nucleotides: TGCGCCAGCAGCCAAGGGGCGGGAGAAGACTACCAAGAGACCCAGTACTTC.